This entry lists 16 T cell receptor beta chains sequenced from one sample in a study of T cells in Graves' hyperthyroidism and ophthalmopathy. The TCR beta CDR3 regions underwent amplification using RNA transcripts as the source. The TCR CDR3 was amplified in a first-round RT-PCR using the HTBI primer set. Via MiXCR, TCRdb re-called the multiplex PCR reads, giving one row per CDR3 protein. The sample has around 420,000 distinct CDR3 sequences; 15% to 19% are singletons. The sequenced sample was blood. These receptors came from a woman under 30 with Graves' hyperthyroidism.

This clonotype was counted many times. This chain joins TRBV2 and TRBJ2-5; 7 bases are shared with TRBD2. Trimming at V came to 4 bases and at J to 7 bases, leaving 9 bases not matched to a gene. CDR1 and CDR2 (germline): SNHLY, FYNNEI. The CDR3 extends over 14 amino acids. CDR3 nucleotide sequence: TGTGCCAGCAGTGCGCGGGGAGGCGGGGGGACCCAGTACTTC. This codes for CASSARGGGGTQYF.

The table lists this clonotype with many counts. J is TRBJ2-7 and V is TRBV14; D gene unclear. The CDR3 consists of 12 residues. V lost 5 bases and J 3 bases, leaving 8 bases between the germline ends. Germline V gives CDR1 SGHDN, CDR2 FVKESK. The CDR3, as DNA: TGTGCCAGCAGCTTCATTAACTACGAGCAGTACTTC. The encoded protein is CASSFINYEQYF.

This clonotype was recorded a few times. The chain recombines TRBV12-3 or TRBV12-4 with TRBJ1-2, with TRBD1 identical over 11 bases. Trimming took 6 bases from V and 3 from J; bases not matched to a gene: 3. The CDR3 runs to 14 residues. As DNA, the CDR3 is TGTGCCAGCAGACGGACAGGGGGCCACTATGGCTACACCTTC. Translation gives CASRRTGGHYGYTF.

For the CDR3, the DNA is TGTGCCAGCAGTGTCGGGACAGGGGTTGGAAACACCATATATTTT. It translates to CASSVGTGVGNTIYF. This sequence joins TRBV6-1 and TRBJ1-3; 10 positions match TRBD1. The CDR3 is 15 amino acids. V shed 4 bases and J 3 bases; nucleotides not matched to a gene: 3. Germline V gene lookup returns CDR1 MNHNS and CDR2 SASEGT.

This clonotype was recorded at least ten times. The rearrangement joins TRBV3-1 to TRBJ2-1; the match to TRBD2 covers 8 bases. The CDR3 loop spans 16 amino acids. V lost 0 bases, J lost 9 bases, and 10 bases stayed unmatched. From germline, CDR1 is LGHDT and CDR2 YNNKEL (reference sequence). CDR3 DNA: TGTGCCAGCAGCCAAGACGGGACTAGGGGATGGACTGAGCAGTTCTTC. Its translation is CASSQDGTRGWTEQFF.

This clonotype was recorded at least ten times. This chain connects TRBV28 to TRBJ2-5; TRBD2 aligns across 9 bases. Germline V CDR1 and CDR2: MDHEN, SYDVKM. The CDR3 is 15 residues long. The junction had 8 bases not matched to a gene; V was cut back by 7 bases and J by 2 bases. The CDR3 is CASNEAGGGQETQYF. In DNA form, the CDR3 reads TGTGCCAGCAATGAAGCGGGAGGAGGGCAAGAGACCCAGTACTTC.

In its sample, this clonotype was seen many times. The genes are TRBV20-1 and TRBJ2-1; 9 nucleotides agree with TRBD2. The V segment lost 4 bases and the J segment 5 bases; nucleotides outside the gene matches: 3. The CDR3 has 13 residues. Germline V gene sequence: CDR1 DFQATT, CDR2 SNEGSKA (reference sequence). Written as DNA, the CDR3 is TGCAGTGCTATAGCGGGGGAGGACAATGAGCAGTTCTTC. Translation: CSAIAGEDNEQFF.

The V and J genes are TRBV4-1 and TRBJ1-1, with a tentative D call TRBD1 (5 bases). Germline V gene data show CDR1 as MGHRA and CDR2 as YSYEKL. The CDR3 has 14 amino acids. The V end lost 2 bases, the J end lost 0 bases, and 7 bases lay between the germline ends. CDR3 amino acids: CASSQPTVNTEAFF. The CDR3 DNA follows: TGCGCCAGCAGCCAACCGACAGTGAACACTGAAGCTTTCTTT.

This clonotype was seen at least ten times. The chain uses TRBV2 and TRBJ2-1, with a weak D call TRBD1 (5 bases). Trimming left V 7 bases short and J 5 bases short, with 18 bases between. Germline-derived CDR1 and CDR2 are SNHLY and FYNNEI. The CDR3 covers 15 residues. The CDR3 bases are TGTGCCAGCAACAGGCCGCGCAACTACAACAATGAGCAGTTCTTC. Protein sequence: CASNRPRNYNNEQFF. The entire variable domain, with the rest obtained from reference TRBV2 and TRBJ2-1, is as follows: EPEVTQTPSHQVTQMGQEVILRCVPISNHLYFYWYRQILGQKVEFLVSFYNNEISEKSEIFDDQFSVERPDGSNFTLKIRSTKLEDSAMYFCASNRPRNYNNEQFFGPGTRLTVL.

Ten or more counts support this clonotype. The genes are TRBV28 and TRBJ1-1, with D perhaps TRBD1 (5 bases). Germline-derived CDR1 and CDR2 are MDHEN and SYDVKM. Deletions cut 3 bases from V and 7 bases from J, with 24 bases between. The CDR3 spans 17 residues. The DNA for the CDR3 is TGTGCCAGCAGTTTTTTTTGCGGGGCGCAGGGTTTCCATGAAGCTTTCTTT. Translation: CASSFFCGAQGFHEAFF.

The chain has TRBV13 and TRBJ2-2; TRBD2 matches at 16 bases. Trimming removed 5 bases from V and 6 bases from J; junction bases left unmatched: 12. The CDR3 is 19 amino acids. Per the germline V gene, CDR1 is PRHDT and CDR2 is FYEKMQ (reference sequence). CDR3: CASSLQSGLAGGPAGELFF. CDR3 coding DNA: TGTGCCAGCAGCCTTCAATCGGGACTAGCGGGGGGGCCTGCCGGGGAGCTGTTTTTT.

This chain joins TRBV27 and TRBJ1-5; possible D gene TRBD1, 6 bases. V was pared by 2 bases and J by 10 bases, with 12 bases between. The CDR3 is 13 residues long. The germline V gene has CDR1 MNHEY and CDR2 SMNVEV (reference sequence). In DNA form, the CDR3 reads TGTGCCAGCAGTTTAGGGGTCGGGACACCCCAGCATTTT. It translates to CASSLGVGTPQHF.

V is TRBV5-5 and J is TRBJ2-5; 12 bases fit TRBD2. This CDR3 is 17 amino acids long. Losses at the gene ends were 1 base for V and 5 bases for J; bases not matched to a gene: 9. In germline, CDR1 is SGHKS, CDR2 YYEKEE (reference sequence). The CDR3 sequence: CASSLRSSGGARETQYF. The CDR3 region has the DNA TGTGCCAGCAGCTTGAGGTCTAGCGGGGGGGCCAGGGAGACCCAGTACTTC.

At least ten counts were recorded for this clonotype. The chain joins TRBV15 to TRBJ1-2; a weak D match, TRBD1 (5 bases). Germline V lookup: CDR1 LNHNV, CDR2 YYDKDF (reference sequence). Trimming removed 2 bases at V and 11 bases at J, with 18 bases between. This CDR3 region has 14 residues. For the CDR3, the DNA is TGTGCCACCAGCAGACGGGGGAGCGCGGGGCCATACACCTTC. Its protein is CATSRRGSAGPYTF.

This chain joins TRBV9 and TRBJ1-2; TRBD1 matches at 8 bases. V trimming: 4 bases; J trimming: 8 bases; junction bases outside the gene matches: 19. Per the germline V gene, CDR1 is SGDLS and CDR2 is YYNGEE. The CDR3 runs to 17 residues. CDR3 protein: CASSPRTGTVATGGYTF. The CDR3 DNA reads as TGTGCCAGCAGCCCCCGGACAGGGACGGTGGCAACGGGAGGCTACACCTTC.

This clonotype came up many times. CDR3 amino acids: CASSFGGLAGIGWEQYF. The CDR3 coding sequence is TGTGCCAGCAGCTTCGGAGGACTAGCGGGAATAGGCTGGGAGCAGTACTTC. This chain links TRBV7-9 with TRBJ2-7; 12 nucleotides match TRBD2. Trimming at V came to 3 bases and at J to 7 bases, leaving 13 bases not matched to a gene. Per germline, CDR1 SEHNR and CDR2 FQNEAQ (reference sequence). The CDR3 consists of 17 residues. The entire variable domain, with the rest obtained from reference TRBV7-9 and TRBJ2-7, is as follows: DTGVSQNPRHKITKRGQNVTFRCDPISEHNRLYWYRQTLGQGPEFLTYFQNEAQLEKSRLLSDRFSAERPKGSFSTLEIQRTEQGDSAMYLCASSFGGLAGIGWEQYFGPGTRLTVT.